Given below is one TCR beta chain in context. Its antigen is not identified. The junction had 7 bases not matched to a gene; V was cut back by 3 bases and J by 2 bases. This CDR3 is 16 amino acids long. Germline CDR1 and CDR2: MDHEN and SYDVKM. These data are taken from a study of cytomegalovirus exposure and HLA in healthy donors. The donors were in the approximately 120-subject validation cohort, distinct from the approximately 730-subject first cohort. Measured with immunoSEQ multiplex PCR; TCRdb has only the in-frame clones, and not every one. The sample holds 82,000 or so clones, 85% to 95% seen once. Study-level points and caveats: Later, an analysis found that TCR clusters from the first cohort tended to co-occur in the roughly 130 validation repertoires. Many donors shared some public TCRs, even though most TCR sequences were rare.

Sequences were obtained from PBMCs. The chain employs TRBV28 and TRBJ2-7, with 10 bases aligning to TRBD1. This clonotype originated in a woman younger than 30 in good health and CMV-seronegative. For the CDR3, the DNA is TGTGCCAGCAGTTTTGAAGGGGGACAGGGGCCCTACGAGCAGTACTTC. It translates to CASSFEGGQGPYEQYF.